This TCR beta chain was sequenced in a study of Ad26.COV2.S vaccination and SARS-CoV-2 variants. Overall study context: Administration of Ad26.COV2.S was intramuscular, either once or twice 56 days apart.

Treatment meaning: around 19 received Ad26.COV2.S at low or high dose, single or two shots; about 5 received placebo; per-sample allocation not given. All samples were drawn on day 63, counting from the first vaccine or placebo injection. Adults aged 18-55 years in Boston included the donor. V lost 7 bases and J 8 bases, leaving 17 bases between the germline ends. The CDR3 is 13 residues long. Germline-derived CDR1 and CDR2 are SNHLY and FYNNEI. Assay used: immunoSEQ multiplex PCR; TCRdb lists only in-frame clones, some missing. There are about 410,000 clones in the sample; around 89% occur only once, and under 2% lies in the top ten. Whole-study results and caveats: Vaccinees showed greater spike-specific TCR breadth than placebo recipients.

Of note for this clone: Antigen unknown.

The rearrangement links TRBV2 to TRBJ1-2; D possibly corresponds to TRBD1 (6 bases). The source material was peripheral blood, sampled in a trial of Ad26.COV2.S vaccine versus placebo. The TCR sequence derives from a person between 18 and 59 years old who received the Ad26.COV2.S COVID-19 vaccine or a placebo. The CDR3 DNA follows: TGTGCCAGCAATCCGGATACAGGGTACGGCTACACCTTC. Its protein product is CASNPDTGYGYTF.